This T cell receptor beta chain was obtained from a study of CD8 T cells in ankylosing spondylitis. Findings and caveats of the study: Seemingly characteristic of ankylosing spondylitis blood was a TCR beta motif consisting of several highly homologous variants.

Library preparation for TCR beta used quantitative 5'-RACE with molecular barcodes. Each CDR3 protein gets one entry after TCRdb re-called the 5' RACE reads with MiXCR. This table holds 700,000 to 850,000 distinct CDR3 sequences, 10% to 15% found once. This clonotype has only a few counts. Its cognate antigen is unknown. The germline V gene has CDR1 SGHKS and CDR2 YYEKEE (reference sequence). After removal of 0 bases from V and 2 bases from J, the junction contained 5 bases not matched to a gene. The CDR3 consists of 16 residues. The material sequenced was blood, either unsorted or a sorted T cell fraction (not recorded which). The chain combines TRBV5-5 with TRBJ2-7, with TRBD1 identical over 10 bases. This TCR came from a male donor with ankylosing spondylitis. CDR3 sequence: CASSLAGTGVPYEQYF. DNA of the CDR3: TGTGCCAGCAGCTTGGCCGGGACAGGGGTTCCCTACGAGCAGTACTTC.